What follows are 18 T cell receptor beta chains derived from one specimen sequenced in a study of memory CD4+ T cells and cytomegalovirus serostatus. The sort gate was single viable CD3+CD4+CD8-CD45RO+ cells for memory CD4+ T cells. Some clones are missing from TCRdb's copy, which holds only in-frame ones; the method was immunoSEQ multiplex PCR. The table has about 75,000 clones, roughly 78% seen once. Specimen: memory CD4+ T cells from blood. These receptors came from an adult in good health and CMV-seropositive.

The rearrangement joins TRBV20-1 to TRBJ2-5; no firm D call. V was shortened by 5 bases and J by 3 bases, with 7 bases between the two germline ends. CDR1 is DFQATT, CDR2 SNEGSKA, per germline (reference sequence). The CDR3 has 11 residues. The CDR3 here is CSAASEETQYF. Here the CDR3 DNA reads TGCAGTGCTGCTTCGGAAGAGACCCAGTACTTC.

V is TRBV27 and J is TRBJ1-4, with D possibly TRBD1 on 5 matching bases. This CDR3 has 13 amino acids. The V gene lost 5 bases and the J gene lost 8 bases, with 12 bases spanning the gap. The V gene's germline CDR1 is MNHEY and CDR2 SMNVEV (reference sequence). The CDR3 region has the DNA TGTGCCAGCAGTGGCCCAGGGAGAGAAAAACTGTTTTTT. Residues: CASSGPGREKLFF.

As concerns this clone: A read error may explain this, as a much larger clone is one base away. J is TRBJ2-3 and V is TRBV6-4; 11 bases match TRBD2. There are 15 residues in the CDR3. V was pared by 6 bases and J by 1 base, with 3 bases of the junction left unmatched. Germline loops: CDR1 MRHNA, CDR2 SNTAGT. For the CDR3, the DNA is TGTGCCAGCAGCCCGACTAGCGGGGGCACAGATACGCAGTATTTT. It encodes CASSPTSGGTDTQYF.

This rearrangement joins TRBV28 to TRBJ2-7; the D is unclear. Trimming cost V 3 bases and J 5 bases, with 14 bases left between them. The germline V gene encodes CDR1 MDHEN and CDR2 SYDVKM. CDR3 length: 14 amino acids. CDR3 residues: CASSFLGSRDEQYF. CDR3 bases: TGTGCCAGCAGTTTTTTGGGCAGTAGGGACGAGCAGTACTTC.

This clone was seen a single time. The chain is built from TRBV6-5 and TRBJ2-1; D gene uncertain. The CDR3 consists of 13 residues. Germline V lookup: CDR1 MNHEY, CDR2 SVGAGI. V shed 4 bases and J shed 4 bases, with 8 bases lying between them. CDR3 bases: TGTGCCAGCAGTTCCCGACGATACAATGAGCAGTTCTTC. It yields the protein CASSSRRYNEQFF.

This chain uses TRBV14 with TRBJ1-1; D unresolved. With 1 base removed from V and 7 bases from J, the gap between germline ends came to 10 bases. The CDR3 runs to 13 residues. CDR1 is SGHDN and CDR2 is FVKESK in the germline V gene. This chain's CDR3 is CASSQVGGFEAFF. CDR3 sequence (DNA): TGTGCCAGCAGCCAAGTTGGCGGATTTGAAGCTTTCTTT.

The chain recombines TRBV6-1 with TRBJ1-5, with D perhaps matching TRBD1 (6 bases). Germline V CDR1 and CDR2: MNHNS, SASEGT. The CDR3 is 16 amino acids. V lost 3 bases and J 2 bases, leaving 14 bases between the germline ends. In nucleotides, the CDR3 is TGTGCCAGCAGTGATTGGTCCGGGGGCGGCAATCAGCCCCAGCATTTT. It translates to CASSDWSGGGNQPQHF.

This clone was observed a few times. The chain couples TRBV5-1 to TRBJ1-3; no clear D gene. This CDR3 region has 14 residues. Between the trimmed V and J ends, which lost 0 bases and 2 bases, there was a span of 6 bases. Germline V gives CDR1 SGHRS, CDR2 YFSETQ. Here the CDR3 reads CASSLDGTGNTIYF. CDR3 in DNA: TGCGCCAGCAGCTTGGATGGGACTGGAAACACCATATATTTT.

The table lists this clone with a few counts. The gene calls are TRBV19 and TRBJ1-2; 7 nucleotides agree with TRBD1. The CDR3 has 15 residues. The germline V gene has CDR1 LNHDA and CDR2 SQIVND (reference sequence). J was trimmed by 4 bases and V by 7 bases; bases with no gene match: 12. CDR3 residues: CASTLQGRASYGYTF. Here the CDR3 DNA reads TGTGCCAGTACCCTACAGGGGCGGGCTAGCTATGGCTACACCTTC.

This clone was picked up one time. This sequence joins TRBV6-5 and TRBJ1-1; a possible D gene is TRBD1 (5 bases). V was clipped by 5 bases and J by 1 base, with 8 bases between them. This CDR3 has 13 residues. Germline V lookup: CDR1 MNHEY, CDR2 SVGAGI. CDR3 coding DNA: TGTGCCAGCAGTCAGGGACCGAACACTGAAGCTTTCTTT. As protein: CASSQGPNTEAFF.

The chain recombines TRBV4-1 with TRBJ2-7; D may match TRBD1 or TRBD2 (5 bases each). The germline V gene has CDR1 MGHRA and CDR2 YSYEKL. V dropped 1 base and J dropped 3 bases, with 16 bases sitting between them. This CDR3 has 16 amino acids. This CDR3 is CASSQATGTVHYEQYF. DNA of the CDR3: TGCGCCAGCAGCCAAGCAACTGGGACGGTTCACTACGAGCAGTACTTC.

The chain employs TRBV2 and TRBJ2-5; D might be TRBD1 (6 bases). The germline gives CDR1 SNHLY, CDR2 FYNNEI. This CDR3 contains 13 residues. V was pared by 5 bases and J by 4 bases, with 11 bases between. This CDR3 is CASSWTERETQYF. In DNA, the CDR3 is TGTGCCAGCAGTTGGACAGAACGAGAGACCCAGTACTTC.

This chain joins TRBV10-3 and TRBJ1-2; possible D gene TRBD1, 6 bases. This CDR3 is 14 amino acids long. V was trimmed by 8 bases and J by 4 bases, leaving 17 bases between them. CDR1 is ENHRY, CDR2 SYGVKD, per germline. The CDR3 region is CAIADSGAAYGYTF. CDR3 nucleotide sequence: TGTGCCATCGCCGATTCGGGGGCGGCCTATGGCTACACCTTC.

J is TRBJ2-7 and V is TRBV19; TRBD1 aligns across 9 bases. This CDR3 region has 14 residues. Germline V lookup: CDR1 LNHDA, CDR2 SQIVND (reference sequence). V was clipped by 3 bases and J by 6 bases; unmatched bases: 6. The CDR3 DNA follows: TGTGCCAGTAGTATCGGCCCGACAGGGGGCGAGCAGTACTTC. Residues: CASSIGPTGGEQYF.

This chain uses TRBV15 with TRBJ2-1; perhaps TRBD1 as D (5 bases). Germline CDR1 LNHNV, CDR2 YYDKDF (reference sequence). This CDR3 contains 17 residues. Trimming removed 0 bases from V and 5 bases from J, with 17 bases in between. CDR3 nucleotides: TGTGCCACCAGCAGAGATCTTCGACAGACCTTCGACAATGAGCAGTTCTTC. It yields the protein CATSRDLRQTFDNEQFF.

The chain joins TRBV5-1 to TRBJ2-3; the D is unclear. The CDR3 contains 11 residues. V was pared by 7 bases and J by 5 bases, with 8 bases between. Germline CDR1 SGHRS, CDR2 YFSETQ. The chain's CDR3 is CASQIGDTQYF. In DNA form, the CDR3 reads TGCGCCAGCCAAATTGGAGATACGCAGTATTTT.

The J gene is TRBJ2-7, the V gene TRBV18; TRBD1 matches at 8 bases. This CDR3 is 15 amino acids long. The V and J ends lost 3 bases and 2 bases, in that order; junction bases with no gene match: 6. Germline CDR1 KGHSH, CDR2 LQKENI. As DNA, the CDR3 is TGTGCCAGCTCACCCCAGGACAGGGCAGCCTACGAGCAGTACTTC. Translation gives CASSPQDRAAYEQYF.

The chain links TRBV4-2 to TRBJ1-6; D remains unclear. This CDR3 region has 17 residues. The V end lost 3 bases, the J end lost 2 bases, and 14 bases lay between the germline ends. Germline V CDR1 and CDR2: LGHNA, YNFKEQ. CDR3 sequence reads: CASSQRSLGTYNSPLHF. The CDR3, as DNA: TGTGCCAGCAGCCAGAGGAGCCTCGGGACCTATAATTCACCCCTCCACTTT.